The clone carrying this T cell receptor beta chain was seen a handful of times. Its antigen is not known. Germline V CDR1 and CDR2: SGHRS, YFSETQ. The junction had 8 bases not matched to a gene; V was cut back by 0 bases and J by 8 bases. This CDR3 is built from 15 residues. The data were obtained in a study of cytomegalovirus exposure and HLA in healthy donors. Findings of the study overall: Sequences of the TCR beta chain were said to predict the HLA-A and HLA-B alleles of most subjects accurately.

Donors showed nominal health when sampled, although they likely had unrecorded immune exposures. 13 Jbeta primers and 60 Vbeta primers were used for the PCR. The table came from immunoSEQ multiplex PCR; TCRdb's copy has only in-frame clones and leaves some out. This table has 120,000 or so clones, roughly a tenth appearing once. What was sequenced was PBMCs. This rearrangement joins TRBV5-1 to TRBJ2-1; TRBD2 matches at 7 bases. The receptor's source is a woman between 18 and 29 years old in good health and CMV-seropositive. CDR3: CASSLEGGSIDEQFF. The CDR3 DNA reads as TGCGCCAGCAGCTTGGAGGGCGGGAGTATTGATGAGCAGTTCTTC.